A single sample is the source of the 10 T cell receptor beta chains below, sequenced in a study of Graves' ophthalmopathy and Graves' hyperthyroidism. TCR beta CDR3 regions were amplified from RNA transcripts. First-round RT-PCR used HTBI primers; second-round multiplex PCR followed. One entry per CDR3 protein results from TCRdb running MiXCR on the multiplex PCR reads. The sample carries about 740,000 distinct CDR3 sequences, around 40% recorded once. Material for sequencing was peripheral blood. The source of these receptors is an adult man with Graves' ophthalmopathy.

This clonotype has ten or more counts. The V and J genes are TRBV27 and TRBJ1-5; D ambiguous. Trimming cost V 6 bases and J 6 bases, with 15 bases left between them. The CDR3 sequence is 14 residues long. In germline, CDR1 is MNHEY, CDR2 SMNVEV (reference sequence). CDR3 nucleotides: TGTGCCAGCAGCCGATGGTGGGAGGGTCAGCCCCAGCATTTT. Translated: CASSRWWEGQPQHF.

This clonotype was counted at least ten times. The chain employs TRBV20-1 and TRBJ1-3; D may be TRBD1 (5 bases). This CDR3 is built from 13 residues. Germline V gives CDR1 DFQATT, CDR2 SNEGSKA (reference sequence). Trimming stripped 6 bases from V and 0 bases from J, with 9 bases between. The DNA for the CDR3 is TGCAGTGCGAAGGACAACTCTGGAAACACCATATATTTT. Amino acids: CSAKDNSGNTIYF.

Ten or more counts support this clonotype. The CDR3, as DNA: TGTGCCACCAGCCGACAGGGGACCTACGAGCAGTACTTC. Translated, it gives CATSRQGTYEQYF. The rearrangement joins TRBV15 to TRBJ2-7; TRBD1 aligns across 8 bases. The CDR3 spans 13 residues. Trimming at V came to 5 bases and at J to 2 bases, leaving 2 bases not matched to a gene. Looked up from germline, CDR1 is LNHNV and CDR2 is YYDKDF (reference sequence).

Worth noting for this clonotype: At one end the junction does not follow the germline gene, possibly because of a read error. V and J are TRBV12-3 or TRBV12-4 and TRBJ2-2; TRBD2 matches at 10 bases. The CDR3 is 17 residues long. This CDR3 is CASSFQRGGRRTGELLF. CDR3 bases: TGTGCCAGCAGTTTTCAGCGGGGGGGCCGACGCACCGGGGAGCTGCTTTTT.

This clonotype was seen more than once but under ten times. A junction boundary mismatches the germline segment, possibly from a read error. The gene calls are TRBV9 and TRBJ1-6; D is possibly TRBD1 (6 bases). CDR3 length: 16 residues. CDR1 is SGDLS, CDR2 YYNGEE, per germline. The CDR3 coding sequence is TGCGCCAGCAGCCAAGAGGGAGGGGGGCGCAATTCACCCCTCCACTTT. Amino acids: CASSQEGGGRNSPLHF.

This chain links TRBV5-4 with TRBJ2-2; 8 bases line up with TRBD2. V shed 1 base, J shed 3 bases, and the junction held 2 bases outside the gene matches. Germline CDR1 reads SGHNT; CDR2 reads YYREEE (reference sequence). The CDR3 totals 15 residues. CDR3 in DNA: TGTGCCAGCAGCTTGACTAGCGGATACACCGGGGAGCTGTTTTTT. It yields the protein CASSLTSGYTGELFF.

This clonotype has only a few counts. The V call is TRBV9, the J call TRBJ2-7; a weak D match, TRBD2 (6 bases). The CDR3 runs to 13 residues. V shed 4 bases and J shed 6 bases, with 14 bases lying between them. CDR1 and CDR2 from the germline V gene are SGDLS and YYNGEE. The CDR3 DNA reads as TGTGCCAGCAGCTACGCGGAGGGGTCCGAGCAGTACTTC. Translated: CASSYAEGSEQYF. The full variable domain, with the rest looked up from reference TRBV9 and TRBJ2-7, is DSGVTQTPKHLITATGQRVTLRCSPRSGDLSVYWYQQSLDQGLQFLIQYYNGEERAKGNILERFSAQQFPDLHSELNLSSLELGDSALYFCASSYAEGSEQYFGPGTRLTVT.

This chain links TRBV25-1 with TRBJ2-7, with 8 bases that match TRBD1. V shed 6 bases, J shed 6 bases, and the junction held 10 bases outside the gene matches. The CDR3 has 14 amino acids. Looked up from germline, CDR1 is MGHDK and CDR2 is SYGVNS. This chain's CDR3 is CASSPGQGVSEQYF. The CDR3 DNA reads TGTGCCAGCAGCCCAGGACAGGGTGTTTCCGAGCAGTACTTC.

This clonotype came up a few times. Germline and junction disagree at one end, which may indicate a read error. The chain combines TRBV7-2 with TRBJ1-1, with D perhaps TRBD1 (5 bases). CDR1 SGHTA and CDR2 FQGNSA come from the germline V gene. This CDR3 spans 17 amino acids. The CDR3 bases are TGCGCCAGCAGCCAAGATGCCTCGCAGGGATTGAACACTGAAGCTTTCTTT. As protein: CASSQDASQGLNTEAFF. Full variable domain (remainder filled in from reference TRBV7-2 and TRBJ1-1): GAGVSQSPSNKVTEKGKDVELRCDPISGHTALYWYRQSLGQGLEFLIYFQGNSAPDKSGLPSDRFSAERTGGSVSTLTIQRTQQEDSAVYLCASSQDASQGLNTEAFFGQGTRLTVV.

The chain couples TRBV5-1 to TRBJ2-7, with D tentatively TRBD1 (6 bases). The CDR3 totals 16 residues. V was cut by 4 bases and J by 3 bases, with 20 bases left in between. CDR1 is SGHRS, CDR2 YFSETQ, per germline. The CDR3 DNA sequence: TGCGCCAGCAGCATGGGCTCAAACAGGGCGGGCTACGAGCAGTACTTC. Its translation is CASSMGSNRAGYEQYF.